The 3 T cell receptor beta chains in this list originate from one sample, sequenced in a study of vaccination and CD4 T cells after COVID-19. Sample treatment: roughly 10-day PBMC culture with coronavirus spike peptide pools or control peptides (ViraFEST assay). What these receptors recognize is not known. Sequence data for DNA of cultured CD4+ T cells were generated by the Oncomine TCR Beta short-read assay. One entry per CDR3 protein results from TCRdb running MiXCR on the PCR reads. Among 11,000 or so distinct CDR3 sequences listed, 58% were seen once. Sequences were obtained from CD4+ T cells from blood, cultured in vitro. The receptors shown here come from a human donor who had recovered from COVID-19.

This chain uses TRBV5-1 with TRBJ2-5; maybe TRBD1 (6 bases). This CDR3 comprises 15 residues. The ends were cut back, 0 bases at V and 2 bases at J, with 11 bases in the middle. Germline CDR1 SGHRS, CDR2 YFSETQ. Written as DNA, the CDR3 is TGCGCCAGCAGCTTGGACAGGGCATCACAAGAGACCCAGTACTTC. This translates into CASSLDRASQETQYF.

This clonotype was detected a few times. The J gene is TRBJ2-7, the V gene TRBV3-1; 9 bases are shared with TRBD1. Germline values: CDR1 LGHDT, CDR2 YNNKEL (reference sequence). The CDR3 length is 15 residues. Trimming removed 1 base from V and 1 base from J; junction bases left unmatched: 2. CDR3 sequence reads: CASSQVGTGSYEQYF. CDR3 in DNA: TGTGCCAGCAGCCAAGTGGGGACAGGGTCCTACGAGCAGTACTTC.

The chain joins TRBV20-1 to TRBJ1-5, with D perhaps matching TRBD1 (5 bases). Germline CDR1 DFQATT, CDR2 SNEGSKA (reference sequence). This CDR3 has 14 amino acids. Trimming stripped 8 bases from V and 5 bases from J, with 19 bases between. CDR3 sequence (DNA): TGCAGTACCAGATTCAAGGGGCGAGATCAGCCCCAGCATTTT. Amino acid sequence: CSTRFKGRDQPQHF.